The 20 T cell receptor beta chains presented below share a single source sample, sequenced in a study of T cells after yellow fever vaccination. One entry per CDR3 protein results from TCRdb running MiXCR on the 5' RACE reads. The sample lists roughly 520,000 distinct CDR3 sequences, 20% to 25% occurring once. The sequenced sample was PBMCs, obtained roughly 20 days after the first yellow fever vaccination. These receptors originate from a man younger than 35 who received the YFV17D yellow fever vaccine.

This clonotype was observed a handful of times. V gene TRBV12-3 or TRBV12-4 combines with J gene TRBJ2-5; TRBD1 matches at 8 bases. This CDR3 region has 14 residues. Germline trimming cut 5 bases from V and 2 bases from J; bases unmatched to any gene: 4. The CDR3 is CASSENRGQETQYF. As DNA, the CDR3 is TGTGCCAGCAGTGAAAACAGGGGGCAAGAGACCCAGTACTTC.

The chain couples TRBV12-3 or TRBV12-4 to TRBJ1-1, with D possibly TRBD1 on 6 matching bases. The V end lost 5 bases, the J end lost 1 base, and 14 bases lay between the germline ends. CDR3 length: 15 residues. For the CDR3, the DNA is TGTGCCAGCAGTCCTCGGACAGTCGGGAACACTGAAGCTTTCTTT. Its protein is CASSPRTVGNTEAFF.

The CDR3 DNA follows: TGTGCCAGCAGTGCCTATAGCGGGGGGGACGGAGAGACCCAGTACTTC. It yields the protein CASSAYSGGDGETQYF. The J gene is TRBJ2-5, the V gene TRBV28, with 11 bases lining up with TRBD2. The germline V gene has CDR1 MDHEN and CDR2 SYDVKM. Unmatched junction bases numbered 9, after V lost 5 bases and J lost 4 bases. The CDR3 spans 16 residues.

The V call is TRBV9, the J call TRBJ2-5; unclear D gene. Trimming took off 1 base at V and 5 bases at J, with 15 bases between the two ends. Germline V gene sequence: CDR1 SGDLS, CDR2 YYNGEE. This CDR3 contains 15 residues. CDR3 coding DNA: TGTGCCAGCAGCGTACGGGTTAGCTCCAGGGAGACCCAGTACTTC. This translates into CASSVRVSSRETQYF.

The chain couples TRBV20-1 to TRBJ2-1; 7 positions match TRBD2. The CDR3 extends over 11 amino acids. The V gene's germline CDR1 is DFQATT and CDR2 SNEGSKA (reference sequence). The CDR3 spells CSRGEYNEQFF. CDR3 in DNA: TGCAGCCGGGGGGAATACAATGAGCAGTTCTTC.

The rearrangement uses TRBV5-4 and TRBJ2-3; D call uncertain. CDR3 length equals 13 residues. V lost 6 bases, J lost 1 base, and 9 bases lay in between. Germline loops: CDR1 SGHNT, CDR2 YYREEE (reference sequence). The CDR3 coding sequence is TGTGCCAGCACCACCGTGGGCACAGATACGCAGTATTTT. Its translation: CASTTVGTDTQYF.

This clonotype showed up just a few times. The chain recombines TRBV3-1 with TRBJ2-1; D remains ambiguous. The CDR3 covers 15 residues. CDR1 LGHDT and CDR2 YNNKEL come from the germline V gene (reference sequence). With 1 base removed from V and 8 bases from J, the gap between germline ends came to 15 bases. CDR3 DNA sequence: TGTGCCAGCAGCCAAGCTGGCAGATTATTCGATGAGCAGTTCTTC. Translated, it gives CASSQAGRLFDEQFF.

This clonotype has more than one count but fewer than ten. The chain links TRBV9 to TRBJ1-6; D ambiguous. The CDR3 consists of 14 residues. Trimming took off 3 bases at V and 2 bases at J, with 6 bases between the two ends. The V gene's germline CDR1 is SGDLS and CDR2 YYNGEE. The CDR3 region is CASSATAYNSPLHF. The CDR3 DNA follows: TGTGCCAGCAGCGCGACTGCCTATAATTCACCCCTCCACTTT.

This clonotype showed up just a few times. J is TRBJ2-3 and V is TRBV29-1; possibly TRBD1 for D (5 bases). Trimming cost V 5 bases and J 2 bases, with 17 bases left between them. This CDR3 contains 15 residues. CDR1 is SQVTM and CDR2 is ANQGSEA in the germline V gene. This CDR3 reads CSVIEQDLPTDTQYF. CDR3 in DNA: TGCAGCGTTATAGAACAGGATCTCCCCACAGATACGCAGTATTTT.

This chain links TRBV6-5 with TRBJ2-7; D gene unclear. Germline V gene data show CDR1 as MNHEY and CDR2 as SVGAGI. The V gene lost 0 bases and the J gene lost 4 bases, with 10 bases spanning the gap. This CDR3 has 14 amino acids. DNA for the CDR3: TGTGCCAGCAGTTACTCTCGGCTTTCGTACGAGCAGTACGTC. It yields the protein CASSYSRLSYEQYV.

This clonotype occurred many times. CDR3 nucleotides: TGTGCCAGCAGATCCGGACTAGCGGGCAACACCGGGGAGCTGTTTTTT. This gives the protein CASRSGLAGNTGELFF. The rearrangement joins TRBV6-1 to TRBJ2-2; TRBD2 matches 11 bases. J was trimmed by 2 bases and V by 6 bases; bases with no gene match: 5. The CDR3 spans 16 residues. Looked up from germline, CDR1 is MNHNS and CDR2 is SASEGT.

In this sample, this clonotype turned up a few times. The gene calls are TRBV6-1 and TRBJ1-5, with TRBD1 matching over 7 bases. CDR3 length: 15 amino acids. The ends lost 3 bases at V and 4 bases at J; junction bases unmatched: 6. Looked up from germline, CDR1 is MNHNS and CDR2 is SASEGT. In DNA, the CDR3 is TGTGCCAGCAGTGATCGGACAGGCAGAAATCAGCCCCAGCATTTT. It yields the protein CASSDRTGRNQPQHF.

This chain joins TRBV12-3 or TRBV12-4 and TRBJ1-6; no clear D gene. V dropped 3 bases and J dropped 7 bases, with 10 bases sitting between them. There are 14 residues in the CDR3. In DNA, the CDR3 is TGTGCCAGCAGTTTCGGGAGGAGCAATTCACCCCTCCACTTT. Its protein product is CASSFGRSNSPLHF.

The table lists this clonotype with a few counts. The V and J genes are TRBV4-3 and TRBJ2-1; TRBD2 matches at 12 bases. Germline V lookup: CDR1 LGHNA, CDR2 YSLEER. Losses at the gene ends were 0 bases for V and 7 bases for J; bases not matched to a gene: 10. There are 18 residues in the CDR3. CDR3 DNA: TGCGCCAGCAGCCAAGAAGCGCTAGCGGGGGGGCGAAAGAATGAGCAGTTCTTC. Translation: CASSQEALAGGRKNEQFF.

There are many counts of this clonotype. This rearrangement joins TRBV30 to TRBJ1-6, with a possible D match to TRBD1 (5 bases). Germline V gene sequence: CDR1 GTSNPN, CDR2 SVGIG (reference sequence). This CDR3 contains 10 residues. Trimming pared 5 bases from V and 14 bases from J, leaving 10 bases between. The CDR3 loop reads CAWGRGALHF. CDR3 DNA: TGTGCCTGGGGCCGGGGGGCCCTCCACTTT.

V and J are TRBV20-1 and TRBJ2-3; 14 bases are shared with TRBD2. This CDR3 contains 18 residues. Germline CDR1 reads DFQATT; CDR2 reads SNEGSKA (reference sequence). Trimming cost V 2 bases and J 5 bases; bases outside gene matches: 12. The CDR3 reads CSARHSLTSGGAGDTQYF. For the CDR3, the DNA is TGCAGTGCTAGACATAGCCTGACTAGCGGGGGGGCGGGAGATACGCAGTATTTT.

The chain carries TRBV20-1 and TRBJ2-2; no clear D. The CDR3 consists of 13 residues. CDR1 and CDR2 (germline): DFQATT, SNEGSKA (reference sequence). Trimming pared 1 base from V and 5 bases from J, leaving 8 bases between. The CDR3 DNA is TGCAGTGCTAGAGTACCCAGGACCGGGGAGCTGTTTTTT. Protein product: CSARVPRTGELFF.

The chain uses TRBV7-2 and TRBJ2-5, with 8 nucleotides matching TRBD1. This CDR3 has 15 residues. From germline, CDR1 is SGHTA and CDR2 FQGNSA. V trimming: 3 bases; J trimming: 2 bases; junction bases outside the gene matches: 5. This CDR3 reads CASSFQTGEQETQYF. For the CDR3, the DNA is TGTGCCAGCAGCTTTCAGACAGGGGAGCAAGAGACCCAGTACTTC.

This clonotype was detected only a few times. This rearrangement joins TRBV7-8 to TRBJ1-6; D might be TRBD1 (5 bases). This CDR3 has 15 residues. Trimming stripped 3 bases from V and 6 bases from J, with 12 bases between. Looked up from germline, CDR1 is SGHVS and CDR2 is FQNEAQ. CDR3 DNA sequence: TGTGCCAGCAGCTTTTGGGACTCGGTTAATTCACCCCTCCACTTT. It encodes CASSFWDSVNSPLHF.

The chain uses TRBV7-2 and TRBJ2-5; D possibly corresponds to TRBD1 (6 bases). The germline V and J ends were trimmed by 6 bases and 7 bases, with 18 bases remaining between them. This CDR3 region has 14 residues. CDR1 is SGHTA, CDR2 FQGNSA, per germline. CDR3 loop: CASSPGTSPSTQYF. DNA of the CDR3: TGTGCCAGCAGTCCCGGGACATCTCCGTCGACCCAGTACTTC.